These T cell receptor beta chains were read from a single sample in a study of shared clonotypes between healthy human individuals. Repertoires were generated with immunoSEQ multiplex PCR, while TCRdb's copy carries only in-frame clones and drops some. The table has about 2.3 million clones, 93% seen once. Sequencing was performed on naive CD4+ T cells from PBMCs. Receptor source: a man younger than 35 in good health. Some clones in this sample may be carry-over from other donors' samples. CDR3s leave out the opening cysteine and the closing phenylalanine or tryptophan. D genes are given only for firm matches. Clone size appears in some rows only: once, few, many, or a class for an expanded clone.

TRBJ1-1 11 few TRBV9 . ASSVVSRTEAF
TRBJ1-2 10 . TRBV19 . ASSWNPYGYT
TRBJ1-4 11 . TRBV19 . ASSIDRDQGLF
TRBJ1-5 13 . TRBV5-4 . ASSLAGTRAQPQH
TRBJ2-1 12 . TRBV5-1 TRBD1 ASSLGTGYDEQF
TRBJ1-1 9 . TRBV2 . ATRSGTEAF
TRBJ1-5 12 . TRBV5-6 TRBD1 ASSSSGGRQPQH
TRBJ2-3 15 . TRBV9 . ASSVGVGGSPTDTQY
TRBJ1-4 11 once TRBV5-1 . ASSISTNEKLF
TRBJ1-1 18 . TRBV19 TRBD1 ASSPRNPGTGGKSNTEAF
TRBJ2-2 13 . TRBV7-8 . ASRPLGGNTGELF
TRBJ1-6 12 . TRBV18 TRBD1 ASSPGTADSPLH
TRBJ2-1 13 . TRBV5-8 TRBD1 ASSQGTGERNEQF
TRBJ1-1 7 . TRBV6-6 . ASSYEDF
TRBJ1-5 13 . TRBV7-9 . ASSLGQGGDQPQH
TRBJ1-1 10 . TRBV28 . ASSLGRSEAF
TRBJ1-1 11 . TRBV27 . ASSLNGNTEAF
TRBJ1-1 16 . TRBV7-6 . ASSLASPAPGALNEAF
TRBJ2-3 9 . TRBV20-1 . SAPRTDTQY
TRBJ2-1 13 . TRBV28 TRBD2 ASSSPQLAGGPKF
TRBJ1-4 12 once TRBV28 . ASSSPGHNEKLF
TRBJ2-1 9 . TRBV20-1 . SAAMADEQF
TRBJ1-5 13 few TRBV7-6 TRBD1 ASSLSPGQGQPQH